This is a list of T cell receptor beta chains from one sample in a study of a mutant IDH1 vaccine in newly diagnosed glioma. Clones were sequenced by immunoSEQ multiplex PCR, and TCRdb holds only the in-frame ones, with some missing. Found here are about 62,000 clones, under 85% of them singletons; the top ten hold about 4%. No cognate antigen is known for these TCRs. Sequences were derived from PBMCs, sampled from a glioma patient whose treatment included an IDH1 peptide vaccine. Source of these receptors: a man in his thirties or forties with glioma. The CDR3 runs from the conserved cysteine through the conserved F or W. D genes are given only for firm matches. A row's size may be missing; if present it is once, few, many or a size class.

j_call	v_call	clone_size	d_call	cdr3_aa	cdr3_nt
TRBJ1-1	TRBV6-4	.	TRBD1	CASRGQGGSTEAFF	TGTGCCAGCAGGGGACAGGGGGGAAGCACTGAAGCTTTCTTT
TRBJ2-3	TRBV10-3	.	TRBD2	CAISELVAGDSDTQYF	TGTGCCATCAGTGAGTTGGTAGCGGGGGACTCAGATACGCAGTATTTT
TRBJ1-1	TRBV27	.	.	CASSLFHSNTEAFF	TGTGCCAGCAGTTTATTTCATTCGAACACTGAAGCTTTCTTT
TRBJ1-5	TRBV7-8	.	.	CASSLARAGQPQHF	TGTGCCAGCAGCTTAGCCCGGGCCGGGCAGCCCCAGCATTTT
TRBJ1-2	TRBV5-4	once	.	CASSFGRANYGYTF	TGTGCCAGCAGCTTCGGTCGAGCTAACTATGGCTACACCTTC
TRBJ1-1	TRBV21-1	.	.	CASSKAWVGRGPHTEAFF	TGTGCCAGCAGCAAAGCGTGGGTTGGGAGGGGTCCCCACACTGAAGCTTTCTTT
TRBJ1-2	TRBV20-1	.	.	CSARGGWGYTF	TGCAGTGCTAGAGGGGGCTGGGGCTACACCTTC
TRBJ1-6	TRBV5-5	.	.	CASRLPVGKEGYNSPLHF	TGTGCCAGCAGACTCCCGGTCGGGAAGGAGGGATATAATTCACCCCTCCACTTT
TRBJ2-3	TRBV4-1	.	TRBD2	CASSQTTSGGGFTDTQYF	TGCGCCAGCAGCCAGACAACTAGCGGGGGTGGGTTCACAGATACGCAGTATTTT
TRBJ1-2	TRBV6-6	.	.	CASRNGQQGYTF	TGTGCCAGCAGAAACGGACAGCAGGGCTACACCTTC
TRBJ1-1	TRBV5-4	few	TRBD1	CASSGGQLMNTEAFF	TGTGCCAGCAGCGGGGGACAGCTCATGAACACTGAAGCTTTCTTT
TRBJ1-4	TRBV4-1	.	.	CASSQDFQVTNEKLFF	TGCGCCAGCAGCCAAGATTTTCAAGTCACTAATGAAAAACTGTTTTTT
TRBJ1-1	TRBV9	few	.	CASSRGGTEAFF	TGTGCCAGCAGCAGAGGAGGCACTGAAGCTTTCTTT
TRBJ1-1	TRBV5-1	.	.	CASSLGIESTEAFF	TGCGCCAGCAGCTTGGGCATTGAAAGCACTGAAGCTTTCTTT
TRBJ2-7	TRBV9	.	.	CASSVEGSLLYF	TGTGCCAGCAGCGTAGAAGGTTCCCTACTGTACTTC
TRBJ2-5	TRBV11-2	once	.	CASSLSGKVRPKETQYF	TGTGCCAGCAGCTTGTCCGGTAAAGTGCGGCCGAAAGAGACCCAGTACTTC
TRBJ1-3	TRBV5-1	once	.	CASSRTVLYSGNTIYF	TGCGCCAGCAGTCGGACAGTCTTATACTCTGGAAACACCATATATTTT